This TCR beta chain was found in a study of blood T cell repertoires in COVID-19. Study as a whole: From T cells, B-cell-depleted T cells, or PBMCs came the material, which was cDNA or gDNA.

Germline V gives CDR1 SGHTA, CDR2 FQGTGA. Trimming cost V 5 bases and J 4 bases; bases outside gene matches: 9. The CDR3 loop spans 15 amino acids. Living in 24 US areas, the participants were between 18 and 89 years of age. Two negative PCRs, clearance, or symptom resolution had been documented for recovered Cohort 3 donors. The method was immunoSEQ multiplex PCR; TCRdb's version includes in-frame clones alone and lacks a portion of them. The sample has some 300,000 clones, 89% seen once. The chain is built from TRBV7-3 and TRBJ2-3, with 7 bases lining up with TRBD1. The sample was PBMCs or T cells enriched from blood (not recorded which). The sequence derives from a woman aged 40 to 50 who had recovered from COVID-19. The CDR3 coding sequence is TGTGCCAGCAGCCCCAGGGGGTTGATGGCAGATACGCAGTATTTT. Its translation: CASSPRGLMADTQYF.